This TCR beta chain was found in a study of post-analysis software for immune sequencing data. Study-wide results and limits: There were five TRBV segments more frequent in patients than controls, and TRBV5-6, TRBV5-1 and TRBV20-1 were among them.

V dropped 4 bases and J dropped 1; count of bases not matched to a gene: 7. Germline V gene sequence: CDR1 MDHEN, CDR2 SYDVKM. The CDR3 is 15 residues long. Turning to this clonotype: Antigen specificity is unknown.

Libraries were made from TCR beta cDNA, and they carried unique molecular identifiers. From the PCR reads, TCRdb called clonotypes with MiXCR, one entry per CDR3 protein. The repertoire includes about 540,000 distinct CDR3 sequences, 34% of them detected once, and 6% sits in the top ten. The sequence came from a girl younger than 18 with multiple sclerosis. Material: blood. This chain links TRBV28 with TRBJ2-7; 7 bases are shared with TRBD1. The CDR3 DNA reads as TGTGCCAGCAGTTCGGGACAGAACTGGTCCTACGAGCAGTACTTC. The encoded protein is CASSSGQNWSYEQYF.